The 2 T cell receptor beta chains given below trace back to one sample, sequenced in a study of graft-versus-host responses after intestinal transplantation. Assay: immunoSEQ multiplex PCR; the TCRdb copy retains only in-frame clones and omits some. This table holds about 120,000 clones, over 75% found once. No antigen has been identified for these receptors. Sequences were derived from unstimulated CD4+ T cells sorted from spleen or lymph node cells, sampled before intestinal transplant. These receptors all come from a human donor who received an intestinal transplant.

V usage is TRBV5-1 and J usage is TRBJ2-1; maybe TRBD2 (6 bases). CDR3 size: 14 residues. Germline V gene sequence: CDR1 SGHRS, CDR2 YFSETQ. The V and J ends lost 0 bases and 8 bases respectively, with 12 bases between them. In nucleotides, the CDR3 is TGCGCCAGCAGCTTGGGCGGGATTACCCATGAGCAGTTCTTC. Translated, it gives CASSLGGITHEQFF.

A few counts support this clone. The CDR3 DNA is TGTGCCAGCTGCCCGGCGGACAGACGTAATCAGCCCCAGCATTTT. It translates to CASCPADRRNQPQHF. V gene TRBV6-8 combines with J gene TRBJ1-5; tentatively, D is TRBD1 (6 bases). Trimming cost V 8 bases and J 4 bases, with 18 bases left between them. The V gene's germline CDR1 is MNHGY and CDR2 SAAAGT. The CDR3 is 15 amino acids.